These 8 T cell receptor beta chains came from one sample sequenced in a study of chemoradiotherapy in HPV16-positive cancers. Assay: immunoSEQ multiplex PCR; the TCRdb copy retains only in-frame clones and omits some. The sample has some 32,000 clones, nearly 90% seen once. Here the sequenced sample was blood, taken from a patient who underwent chemoradiotherapy. All receptors come from a human donor with HPV-associated anogenital cancer.

The rearrangement uses TRBV7-7 and TRBJ2-2; D gene ambiguous. Germline CDR1 and CDR2: SSHAT and FNYEAQ (reference sequence). The length of the CDR3 is 14 residues. The V end lost 5 bases, the J end lost 7 bases, and 14 bases lay between the germline ends. CDR3 protein: CASSSNVGGGELFF. As DNA, the CDR3 is TGTGCCAGCAGCAGTAACGTGGGTGGCGGGGAGCTGTTTTTT.

The chain combines TRBV29-1 with TRBJ1-3, with 9 bases fitting TRBD1. The CDR3 runs 13 residues. Germline values: CDR1 SQVTM, CDR2 ANQGSEA. The J segment lost 8 bases and the V segment lost 4 bases, leaving 6 bases of the junction unmatched. In nucleotides, the CDR3 is TGCAGCGTTGGGGACAGGGCTAGAGACACCATATATTTT. It specifies CSVGDRARDTIYF.

This clone was picked up one time. The chain links TRBV6-5 to TRBJ2-5; D unresolved. The J call may be wrong; the DNA end is better matched by TRBJ2-7. The CDR3 covers 11 residues. Per the germline V gene, CDR1 is MNHEY and CDR2 is SVGAGI. This CDR3 reads CASSSYYEQYF. DNA for the CDR3: TGTGCCAGCAGCTCCTACTACGAGCAGTACTTC.

This chain links TRBV7-2 with TRBJ1-2; D unclear. With 6 bases removed from V and 4 bases from J, the gap between germline ends came to 15 bases. CDR3 size: 14 residues. CDR1 is SGHTA, CDR2 FQGNSA, per germline. CDR3 in amino acids: CASRLTGKPYGYTF. CDR3 coding DNA: TGTGCCAGCAGATTAACCGGGAAACCCTATGGCTACACCTTC.

The chain recombines TRBV10-3 with TRBJ2-3, with TRBD2 identical over 7 bases. CDR3 length: 14 residues. V lost 10 bases and J lost 8; bases outside the gene matches: 15. CDR1 is ENHRY and CDR2 is SYGVKD in the germline V gene. The CDR3 DNA is TGTGCCACGCATAGCGGGCGGCGTAGTGGTACGCAGTATTTT. It yields the protein CATHSGRRSGTQYF.

The CDR3 loop is CASGTAYEQYF. The DNA of the CDR3 is TGTGCCAGCGGGACAGCTTACGAGCAGTACTTC. The chain uses TRBV6-1 and TRBJ2-7; 7 bases are a match to TRBD1. The germline CDR1 and CDR2 sequences are MNHNS and SASEGT. This CDR3 contains 11 residues. The J segment lost 4 bases and the V segment lost 8 bases, leaving 2 bases of the junction unmatched.

CDR3: CASSSQGFHEQYF. Here the CDR3 DNA reads TGTGCCAGCAGTTCCCAGGGTTTCCACGAGCAGTACTTC. The J gene is TRBJ2-7, the V gene TRBV6-6, with D perhaps TRBD1 (5 bases). Between the trimmed V and J ends, which lost 4 bases and 5 bases, there was a span of 12 bases. CDR3 length: 13 amino acids. Germline V gives CDR1 MNHNY, CDR2 SVGAGI (reference sequence).

The chain links TRBV2 to TRBJ2-1; TRBD1 aligns across 8 bases. Germline values: CDR1 SNHLY, CDR2 FYNNEI. CDR3 size: 15 residues. Trimming removed 7 bases from V and 2 bases from J; junction bases left unmatched: 7. The CDR3 DNA sequence: TGTGCCAGCACTAGGACAGGGCTAACCTACAATGAGCAGTTCTTC. Its translation: CASTRTGLTYNEQFF.